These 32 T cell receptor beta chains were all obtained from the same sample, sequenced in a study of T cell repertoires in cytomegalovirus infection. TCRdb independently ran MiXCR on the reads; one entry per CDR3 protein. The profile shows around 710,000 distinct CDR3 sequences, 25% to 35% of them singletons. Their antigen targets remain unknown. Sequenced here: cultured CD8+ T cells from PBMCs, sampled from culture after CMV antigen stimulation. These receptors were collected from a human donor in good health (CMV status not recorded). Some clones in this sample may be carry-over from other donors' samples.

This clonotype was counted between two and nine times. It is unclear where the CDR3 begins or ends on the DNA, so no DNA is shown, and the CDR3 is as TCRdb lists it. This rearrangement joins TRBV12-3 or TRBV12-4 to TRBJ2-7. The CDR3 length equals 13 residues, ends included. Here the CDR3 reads CASSSSTSYEQYF.

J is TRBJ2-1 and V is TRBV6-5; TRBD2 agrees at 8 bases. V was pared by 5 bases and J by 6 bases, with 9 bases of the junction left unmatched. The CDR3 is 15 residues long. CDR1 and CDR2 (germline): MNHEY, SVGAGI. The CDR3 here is CASSGSSGGVNEQFF. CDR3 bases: TGTGCCAGCAGTGGATCTTCGGGGGGGGTCAATGAGCAGTTCTTC.

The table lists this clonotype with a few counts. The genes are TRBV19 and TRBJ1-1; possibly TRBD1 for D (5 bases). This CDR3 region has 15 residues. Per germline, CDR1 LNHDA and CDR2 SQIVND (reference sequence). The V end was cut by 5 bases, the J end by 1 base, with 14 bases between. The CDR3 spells CASSSGRGWNTEAFF. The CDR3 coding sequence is TGTGCCAGTAGTTCAGGGAGAGGTTGGAACACTGAAGCTTTCTTT.

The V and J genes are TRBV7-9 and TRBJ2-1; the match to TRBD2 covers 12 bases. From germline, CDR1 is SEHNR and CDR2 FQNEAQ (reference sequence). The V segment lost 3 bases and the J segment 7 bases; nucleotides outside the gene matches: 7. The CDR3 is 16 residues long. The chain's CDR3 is CASSFPRTSGENEQFF. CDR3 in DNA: TGTGCCAGCAGCTTTCCCCGGACTAGCGGGGAAAATGAGCAGTTCTTC.

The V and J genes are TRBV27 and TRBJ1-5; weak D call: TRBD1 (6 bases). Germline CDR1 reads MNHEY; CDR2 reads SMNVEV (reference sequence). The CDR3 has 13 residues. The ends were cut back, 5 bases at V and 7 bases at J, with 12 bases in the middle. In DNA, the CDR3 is TGTGCCAGCAGTCTCGTGACAGGCCAGCCCCAGCATTTT. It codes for CASSLVTGQPQHF.

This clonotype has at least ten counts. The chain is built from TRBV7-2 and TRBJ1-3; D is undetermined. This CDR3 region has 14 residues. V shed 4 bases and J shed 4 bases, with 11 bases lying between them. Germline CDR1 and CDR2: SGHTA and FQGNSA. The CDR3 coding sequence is TGTGCCAGCAGCTCACCCCGACTGGGAAACACCATATATTTT. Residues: CASSSPRLGNTIYF. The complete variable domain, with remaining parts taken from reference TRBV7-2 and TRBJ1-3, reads GAGVSQSPSNKVTEKGKDVELRCDPISGHTALYWYRQSLGQGLEFLIYFQGNSAPDKSGLPSDRFSAERTGGSVSTLTIQRTQQEDSAVYLCASSSPRLGNTIYFGEGSWLTVV.

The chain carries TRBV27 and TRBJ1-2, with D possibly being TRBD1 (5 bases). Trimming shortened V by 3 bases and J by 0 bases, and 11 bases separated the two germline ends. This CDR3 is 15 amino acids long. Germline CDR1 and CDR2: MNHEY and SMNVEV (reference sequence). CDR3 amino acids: CASSFGHPANYGYTF. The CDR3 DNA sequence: TGTGCCAGCAGTTTTGGACATCCAGCTAACTATGGCTACACCTTC.

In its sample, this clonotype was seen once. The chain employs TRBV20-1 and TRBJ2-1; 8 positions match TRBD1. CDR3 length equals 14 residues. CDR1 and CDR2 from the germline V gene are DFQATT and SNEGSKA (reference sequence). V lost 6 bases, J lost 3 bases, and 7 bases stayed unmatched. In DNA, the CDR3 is TGCAGTGCCCCGGACAGGGAGGACTACAATGAGCAGTTCTTC. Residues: CSAPDREDYNEQFF.

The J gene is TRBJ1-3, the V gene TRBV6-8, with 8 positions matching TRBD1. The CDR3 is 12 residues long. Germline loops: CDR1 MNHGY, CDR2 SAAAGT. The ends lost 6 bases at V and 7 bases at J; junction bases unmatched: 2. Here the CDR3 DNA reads TGTGCCAGCAGGACAGGGGCCAACACCATATATTTT. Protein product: CASRTGANTIYF.

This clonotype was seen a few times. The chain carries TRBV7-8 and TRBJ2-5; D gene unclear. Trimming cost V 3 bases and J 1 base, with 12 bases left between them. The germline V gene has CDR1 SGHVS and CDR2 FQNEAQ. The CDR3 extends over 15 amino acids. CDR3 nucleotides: TGTGCCAGCAGCTTGGGAACCCGTCGCCAAGAGACCCAGTACTTC. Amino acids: CASSLGTRRQETQYF. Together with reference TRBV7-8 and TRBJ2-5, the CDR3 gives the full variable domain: GAGVSQSPRYKVAKRGQDVALRCDPISGHVSLFWYQQALGQGPEFLTYFQNEAQLDKSGLPSDRFFAERPEGSVSTLKIQRTQQEDSAVYLCASSLGTRRQETQYFGPGTRLLVL.

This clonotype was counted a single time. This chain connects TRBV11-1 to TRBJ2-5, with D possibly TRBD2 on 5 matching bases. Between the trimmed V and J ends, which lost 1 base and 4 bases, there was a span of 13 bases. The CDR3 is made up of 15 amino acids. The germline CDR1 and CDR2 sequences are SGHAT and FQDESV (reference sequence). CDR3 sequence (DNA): TGTGCCAGCAGCTTAGGCCTCAACGAGGGAGAGACCCAGTACTTC. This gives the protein CASSLGLNEGETQYF. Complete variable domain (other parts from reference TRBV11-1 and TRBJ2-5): EAEVAQSPRYKITEKSQAVAFWCDPISGHATLYWYRQILGQGPELLVQFQDESVVDDSQLPKDRFSAERLKGVDSTLKIQPAELGDSAMYLCASSLGLNEGETQYFGPGTRLLVL.

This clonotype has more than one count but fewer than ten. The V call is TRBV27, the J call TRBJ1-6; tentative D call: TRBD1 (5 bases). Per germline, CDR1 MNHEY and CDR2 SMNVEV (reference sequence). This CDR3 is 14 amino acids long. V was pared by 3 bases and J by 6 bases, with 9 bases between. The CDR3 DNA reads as TGTGCCAGCAGTTTCGGGGCTATTAATTCACCCCTCCACTTT. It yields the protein CASSFGAINSPLHF.

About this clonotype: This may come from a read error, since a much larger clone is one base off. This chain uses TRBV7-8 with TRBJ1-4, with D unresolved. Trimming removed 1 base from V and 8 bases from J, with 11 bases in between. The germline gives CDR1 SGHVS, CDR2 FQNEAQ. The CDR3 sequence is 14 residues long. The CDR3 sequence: CASSLGRVWEKLFF. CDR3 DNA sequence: TGTGCCAGCAGCTTAGGACGGGTATGGGAAAAACTGTTTTTT. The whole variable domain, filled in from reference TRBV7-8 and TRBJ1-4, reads GAGVSQSPRYKVAKRGQDVALRCDPISGHVSLFWYQQALGQGPEFLTYFQNEAQLDKSGLPSDRFFAERPEGSVSTLKIQRTQQEDSAVYLCASSLGRVWEKLFFGSGTQLSVL.

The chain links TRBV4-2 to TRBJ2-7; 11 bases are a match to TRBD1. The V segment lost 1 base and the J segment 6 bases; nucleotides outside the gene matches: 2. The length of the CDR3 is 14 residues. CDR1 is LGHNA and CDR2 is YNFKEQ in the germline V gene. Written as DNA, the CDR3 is TGTGCCAGCAGCCAAGGGACAGGGGGCATCGAGCAGTACTTC. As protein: CASSQGTGGIEQYF.

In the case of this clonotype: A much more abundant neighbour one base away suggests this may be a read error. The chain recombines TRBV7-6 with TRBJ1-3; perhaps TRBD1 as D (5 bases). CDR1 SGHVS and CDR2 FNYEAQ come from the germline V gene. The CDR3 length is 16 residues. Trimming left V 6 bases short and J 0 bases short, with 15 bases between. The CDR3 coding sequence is TGTGCCAGCAGATTAAAACAGGTCTACTCTGGAAACACCATATATTTT. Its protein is CASRLKQVYSGNTIYF.

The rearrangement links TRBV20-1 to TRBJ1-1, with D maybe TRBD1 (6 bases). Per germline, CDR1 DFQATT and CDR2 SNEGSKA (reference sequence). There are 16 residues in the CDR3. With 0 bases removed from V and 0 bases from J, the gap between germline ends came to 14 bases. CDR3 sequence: CSARDGWGALNTEAFF. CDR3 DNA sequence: TGCAGTGCTAGAGATGGTTGGGGGGCCCTGAACACTGAAGCTTTCTTT.

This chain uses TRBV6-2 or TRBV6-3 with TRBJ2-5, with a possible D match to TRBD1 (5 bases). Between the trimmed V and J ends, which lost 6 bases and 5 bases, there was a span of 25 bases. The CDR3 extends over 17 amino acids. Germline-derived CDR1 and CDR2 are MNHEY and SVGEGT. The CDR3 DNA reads TGTGCCAGCAGCCCTATTAGGGGAATGCACGAAGCTGAGACCCAGTACTTC. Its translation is CASSPIRGMHEAETQYF.

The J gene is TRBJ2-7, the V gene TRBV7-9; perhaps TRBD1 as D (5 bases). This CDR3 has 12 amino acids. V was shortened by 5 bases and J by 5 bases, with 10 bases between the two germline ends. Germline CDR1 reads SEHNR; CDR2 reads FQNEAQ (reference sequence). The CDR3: CASSIDSHEQYV. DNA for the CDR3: TGTGCCAGCAGCATTGACAGTCACGAGCAGTACGTC.

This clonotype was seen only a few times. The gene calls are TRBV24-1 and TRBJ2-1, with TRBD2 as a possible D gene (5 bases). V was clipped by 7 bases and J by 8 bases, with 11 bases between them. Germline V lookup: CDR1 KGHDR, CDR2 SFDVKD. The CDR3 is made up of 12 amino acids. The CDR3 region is CATRPTSHEQFF. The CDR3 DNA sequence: TGTGCCACCAGGCCCACTAGTCATGAGCAGTTCTTC.

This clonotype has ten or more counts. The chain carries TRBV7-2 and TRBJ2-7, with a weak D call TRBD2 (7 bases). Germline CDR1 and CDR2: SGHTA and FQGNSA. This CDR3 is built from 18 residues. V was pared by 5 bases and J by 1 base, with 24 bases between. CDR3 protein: CASSRLGVRRGTSYEQYF. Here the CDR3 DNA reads TGTGCCAGCAGCCGATTGGGGGTGCGGCGGGGGACATCCTACGAGCAGTACTTC.

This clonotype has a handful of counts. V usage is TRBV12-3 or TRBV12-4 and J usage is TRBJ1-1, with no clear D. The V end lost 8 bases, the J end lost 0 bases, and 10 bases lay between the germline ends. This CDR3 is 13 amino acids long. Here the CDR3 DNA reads TGTGCCAGCCATCTGGGATTGAACACTGAAGCTTTCTTT. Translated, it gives CASHLGLNTEAFF.

The CDR3 DNA sequence: TGTGCCAGCAGTTACTCTGCCGGGACTAGCGATATAGATACGCAGTATTTT. It specifies CASSYSAGTSDIDTQYF. The chain uses TRBV6-5 and TRBJ2-3; 10 nucleotides match TRBD2. V shed 0 bases and J 5 bases; nucleotides not matched to a gene: 8. The CDR3 sequence is 17 residues long. CDR1 MNHEY and CDR2 SVGAGI come from the germline V gene.

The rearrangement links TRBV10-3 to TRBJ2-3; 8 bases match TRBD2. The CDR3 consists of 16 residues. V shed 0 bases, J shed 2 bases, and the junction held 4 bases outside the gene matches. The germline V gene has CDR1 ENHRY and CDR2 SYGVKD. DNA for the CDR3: TGTGCCATCAGTGAGTCTCCGGGGGGGAACACAGATACGCAGTATTTT. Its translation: CAISESPGGNTDTQYF.

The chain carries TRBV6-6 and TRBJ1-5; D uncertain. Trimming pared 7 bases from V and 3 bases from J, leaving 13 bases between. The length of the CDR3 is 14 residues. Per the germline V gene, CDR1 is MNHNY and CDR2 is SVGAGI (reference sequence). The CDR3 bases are TGTGCCAGCACCCGAGACGGTTACAATCAGCCCCAGCATTTT. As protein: CASTRDGYNQPQHF.

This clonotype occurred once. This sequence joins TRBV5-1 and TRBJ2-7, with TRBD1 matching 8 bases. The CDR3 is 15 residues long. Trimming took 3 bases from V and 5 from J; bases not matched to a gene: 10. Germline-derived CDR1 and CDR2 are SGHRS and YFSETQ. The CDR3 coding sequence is TGCGCCAGCAGCTCGCTCAGGGGGCTGGACCACGAGCAGTACTTC. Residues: CASSSLRGLDHEQYF.

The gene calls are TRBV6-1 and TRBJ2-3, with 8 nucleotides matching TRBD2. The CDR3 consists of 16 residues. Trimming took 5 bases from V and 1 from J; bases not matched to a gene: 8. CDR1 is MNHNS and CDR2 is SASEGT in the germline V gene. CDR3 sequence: CASSPRTSLGTDTQYF. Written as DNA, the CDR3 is TGTGCCAGCAGTCCTCGGACTAGCTTAGGCACAGATACGCAGTATTTT.

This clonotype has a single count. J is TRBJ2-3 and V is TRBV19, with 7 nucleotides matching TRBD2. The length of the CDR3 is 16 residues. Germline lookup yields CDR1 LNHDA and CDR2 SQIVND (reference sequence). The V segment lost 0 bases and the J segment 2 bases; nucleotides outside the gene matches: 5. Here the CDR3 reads CASSIDGGGDTDTQYF. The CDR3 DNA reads TGTGCCAGTAGTATAGATGGCGGGGGAGACACAGATACGCAGTATTTT.

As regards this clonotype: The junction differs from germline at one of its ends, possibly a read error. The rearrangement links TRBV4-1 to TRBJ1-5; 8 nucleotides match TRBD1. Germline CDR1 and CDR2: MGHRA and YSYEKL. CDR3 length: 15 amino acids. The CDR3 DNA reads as TGCGCCAGCACTATGACAGGGGCGGATGGTCAGCTCCAGCATTTT. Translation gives CASTMTGADGQLQHF.

CDR3 in DNA: TGTGCCAGCAGCTTAGCGCAAGGTGAAGCTTTCTTT. Protein: CASSLAQGEAFF. The gene calls are TRBV7-9 and TRBJ1-1; no clear D. CDR1 is SEHNR, CDR2 FQNEAQ, per germline (reference sequence). The CDR3 covers 12 residues. V was cut by 0 bases and J by 7 bases, with 6 bases left in between. The entire variable domain, with the rest obtained from reference TRBV7-9 and TRBJ1-1, is as follows: DTGVSQNPRHKITKRGQNVTFRCDPISEHNRLYWYRQTLGQGPEFLTYFQNEAQLEKSRLLSDRFSAERPKGSFSTLEIQRTEQGDSAMYLCASSLAQGEAFFGQGTRLTVV.

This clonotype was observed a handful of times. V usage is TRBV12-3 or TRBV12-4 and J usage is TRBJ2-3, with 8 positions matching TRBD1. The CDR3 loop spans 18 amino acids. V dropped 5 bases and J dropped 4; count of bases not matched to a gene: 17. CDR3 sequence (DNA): TGTGCCAGCAGTGGGAGGACAGGGCTTACTCTCGGGTCAGATACGCAGTATTTT. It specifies CASSGRTGLTLGSDTQYF.

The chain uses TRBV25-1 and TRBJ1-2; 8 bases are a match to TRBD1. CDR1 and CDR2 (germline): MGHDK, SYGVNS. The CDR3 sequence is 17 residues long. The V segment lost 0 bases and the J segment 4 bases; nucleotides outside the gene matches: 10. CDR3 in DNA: TGTGCCAGCAGTGAATATTTCGTCCCAGGGGGCGCCTATGGCTACACCTTC. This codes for CASSEYFVPGGAYGYTF.

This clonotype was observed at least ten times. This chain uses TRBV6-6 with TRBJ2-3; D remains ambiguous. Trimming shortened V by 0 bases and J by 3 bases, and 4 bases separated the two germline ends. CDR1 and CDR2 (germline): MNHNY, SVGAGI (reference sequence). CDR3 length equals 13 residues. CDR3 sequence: CASSYSTTDTQYF. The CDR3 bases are TGTGCCAGCAGTTACTCGACGACAGATACGCAGTATTTT.